These T cell receptor beta chains were read from a single sample in a study of blood T cell repertoires in COVID-19. Some clones are missing from TCRdb's copy, which holds only in-frame ones; the method was immunoSEQ multiplex PCR. The sample lists roughly 150,000 clones; approximately 80% were seen once. The sequenced sample consisted of PBMCs or T cells enriched from blood (not recorded which). All receptors come from a woman aged 45-65 years who had recovered from COVID-19. The CDR3 runs from the conserved cysteine through the conserved F or W. Fields, in order: D gene, V gene, clone size, J gene, CDR3 DNA, CDR3 protein. D genes are given only for firm matches. Size is omitted from some rows. Given values are once, few, many or a class for expanded clones.

d_call: -
v_call: TRBV7-2
clone_size: -
j_call: TRBJ1-5
cdr3_nt: TGTGCCAGCAGCCAGACGGGGGATAGCAATCAGCCCCAGCATTTT
cdr3_aa: CASSQTGDSNQPQHF

d_call: TRBD1
v_call: TRBV28
clone_size: -
j_call: TRBJ1-2
cdr3_nt: TGTGCCAGCAGGTCCTTTGACAGGGGTGGCTATGGCTACACCTTC
cdr3_aa: CASRSFDRGGYGYTF

d_call: -
v_call: TRBV7-8
clone_size: -
j_call: TRBJ2-5
cdr3_nt: TGTGCCACCCTACCCGTGGTGGAAGAGACCCAGTACTTC
cdr3_aa: CATLPVVEETQYF

d_call: TRBD1
v_call: TRBV6-1
clone_size: -
j_call: TRBJ2-6
cdr3_nt: TGTGCCAGCAGTGCCCAGGGACAGGGGGTAGTTGCTGGGGCCAACGTCCTGACTTTC
cdr3_aa: CASSAQGQGVVAGANVLTF

d_call: -
v_call: TRBV18
clone_size: once
j_call: TRBJ1-2
cdr3_nt: TGTGCCAGCTCACCCGAGGGCTATGGCTACACCTTC
cdr3_aa: CASSPEGYGYTF

d_call: -
v_call: TRBV9
clone_size: few
j_call: TRBJ1-2
cdr3_nt: TGTGCCAGCAGCCGTACAGGGGGCTACACCTTC
cdr3_aa: CASSRTGGYTF

d_call: -
v_call: TRBV9
clone_size: -
j_call: TRBJ2-3
cdr3_nt: TGTGCCAGCAGCGTAGGCTCTACCGGGGGCACAGATACGCAGTATTTT
cdr3_aa: CASSVGSTGGTDTQYF

d_call: -
v_call: TRBV18
clone_size: once
j_call: TRBJ1-2
cdr3_nt: TGTGCCAGCTCACCAATCGGGGAGAACTATGGCTACACCTTC
cdr3_aa: CASSPIGENYGYTF

d_call: TRBD1
v_call: TRBV27
clone_size: -
j_call: TRBJ2-7
cdr3_nt: TGTGCCAGCAGTCCCGGGGACAGGCCTACCTACGAGCAGTACTTC
cdr3_aa: CASSPGDRPTYEQYF

d_call: -
v_call: TRBV19
clone_size: -
j_call: TRBJ2-5
cdr3_nt: TGTGCCAGTAGTATAAAGGGGGTTCCCCAAGAGACCCAGTACTTC
cdr3_aa: CASSIKGVPQETQYF

d_call: -
v_call: TRBV9
clone_size: -
j_call: TRBJ2-1
cdr3_nt: TGTGCCAGCAGCGAGGGGAACAATGAGCAGTTCTTC
cdr3_aa: CASSEGNNEQFF

d_call: TRBD1
v_call: TRBV19
clone_size: -
j_call: TRBJ1-5
cdr3_nt: TGTGCCAGTAGTAGGCTGACAGGGAGGAGAAGCAATCAGCCCCAGCATTTT
cdr3_aa: CASSRLTGRRSNQPQHF

d_call: TRBD1
v_call: TRBV5-5
clone_size: -
j_call: TRBJ1-1
cdr3_nt: TGTGCCAGCAGCTTGCGACAGGTGGAGGGGGCAGCTTTCTTT
cdr3_aa: CASSLRQVEGAAFF

d_call: -
v_call: TRBV6-5
clone_size: -
j_call: TRBJ1-5
cdr3_nt: TGTGCCAGCAAGAGTGCTTACAATCAGCCCCAGCATTTT
cdr3_aa: CASKSAYNQPQHF

d_call: -
v_call: TRBV6-5
clone_size: once
j_call: TRBJ2-7
cdr3_nt: TGTGCCAGCAGTTTAAAGCCCCAGGGTGGCGAGCAGTACTTC
cdr3_aa: CASSLKPQGGEQYF